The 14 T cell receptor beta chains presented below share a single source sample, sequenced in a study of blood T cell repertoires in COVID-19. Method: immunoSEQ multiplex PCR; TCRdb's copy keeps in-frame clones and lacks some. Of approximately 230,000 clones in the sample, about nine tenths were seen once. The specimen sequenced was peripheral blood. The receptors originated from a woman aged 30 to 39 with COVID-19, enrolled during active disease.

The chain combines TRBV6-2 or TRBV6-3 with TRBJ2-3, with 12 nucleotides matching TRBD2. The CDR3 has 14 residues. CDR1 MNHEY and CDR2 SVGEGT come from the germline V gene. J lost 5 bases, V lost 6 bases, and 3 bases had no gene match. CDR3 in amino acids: CASSPGLAGDTQYF. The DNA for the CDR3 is TGTGCCAGCAGCCCGGGACTAGCGGGAGATACGCAGTATTTT.

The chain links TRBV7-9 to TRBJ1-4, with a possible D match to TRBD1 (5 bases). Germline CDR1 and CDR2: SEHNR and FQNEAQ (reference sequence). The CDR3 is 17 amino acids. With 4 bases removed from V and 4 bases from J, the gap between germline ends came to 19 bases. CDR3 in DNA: TGTGCCAGCAGCTCCCCAAGCACGCGGGGGGATAATGAAAAACTGTTTTTT. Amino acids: CASSSPSTRGDNEKLFF.

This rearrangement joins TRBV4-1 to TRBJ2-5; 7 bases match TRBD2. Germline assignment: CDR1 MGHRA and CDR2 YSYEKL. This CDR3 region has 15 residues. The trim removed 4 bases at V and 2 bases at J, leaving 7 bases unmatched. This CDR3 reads CASSPPAGRQETQYF. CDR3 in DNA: TGCGCCAGCAGCCCCCCAGCGGGGAGACAAGAGACCCAGTACTTC.

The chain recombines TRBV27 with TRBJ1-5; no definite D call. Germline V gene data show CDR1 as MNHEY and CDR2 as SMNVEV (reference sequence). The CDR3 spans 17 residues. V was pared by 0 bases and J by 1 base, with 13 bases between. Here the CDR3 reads CASSLSIREISNQPQHF. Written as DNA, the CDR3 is TGTGCCAGCAGTTTATCGATACGGGAGATCAGCAATCAGCCCCAGCATTTT.

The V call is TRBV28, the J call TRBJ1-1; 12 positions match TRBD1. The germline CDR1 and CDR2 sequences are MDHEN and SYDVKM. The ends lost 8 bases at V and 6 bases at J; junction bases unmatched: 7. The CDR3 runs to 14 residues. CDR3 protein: CASLGQGATPEAFF. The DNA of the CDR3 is TGTGCCAGCCTGGGACAGGGGGCCACCCCTGAAGCTTTCTTT.

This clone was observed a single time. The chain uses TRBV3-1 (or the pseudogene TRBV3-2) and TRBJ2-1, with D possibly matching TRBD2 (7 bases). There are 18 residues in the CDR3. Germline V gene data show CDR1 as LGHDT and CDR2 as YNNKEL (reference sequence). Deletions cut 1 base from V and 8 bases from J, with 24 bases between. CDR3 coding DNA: TGTGCCAGCAGCCAAGTATTCAGACGCGCGGGGGCCAGGGATGAGCAGTTCTTC. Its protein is CASSQVFRRAGARDEQFF.

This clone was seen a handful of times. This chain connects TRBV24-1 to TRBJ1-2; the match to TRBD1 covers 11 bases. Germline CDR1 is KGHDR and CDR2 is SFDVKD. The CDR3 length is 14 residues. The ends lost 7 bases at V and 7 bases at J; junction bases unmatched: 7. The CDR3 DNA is TGTGCCACCAGGGGACAGGGGGACTTCTCTGGCTACACCTTC. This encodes CATRGQGDFSGYTF.

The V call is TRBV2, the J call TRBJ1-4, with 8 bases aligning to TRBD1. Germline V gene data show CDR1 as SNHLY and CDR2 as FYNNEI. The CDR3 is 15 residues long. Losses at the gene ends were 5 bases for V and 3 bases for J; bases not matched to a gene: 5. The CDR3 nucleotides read TGTGCCAGCAGTCGGACAGGGTCACCTAATGAAAAACTGTTTTTT. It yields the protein CASSRTGSPNEKLFF. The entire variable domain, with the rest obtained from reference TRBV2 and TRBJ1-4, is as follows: EPEVTQTPSHQVTQMGQEVILRCVPISNHLYFYWYRQILGQKVEFLVSFYNNEISEKSEIFDDQFSVERPDGSNFTLKIRSTKLEDSAMYFCASSRTGSPNEKLFFGSGTQLSVL.

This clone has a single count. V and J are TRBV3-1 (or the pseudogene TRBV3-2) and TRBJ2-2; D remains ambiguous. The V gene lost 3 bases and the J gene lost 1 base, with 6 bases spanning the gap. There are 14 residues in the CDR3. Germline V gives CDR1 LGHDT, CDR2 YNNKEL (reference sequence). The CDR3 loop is CASSHLMNTGELFF. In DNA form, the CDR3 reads TGTGCCAGCAGCCACCTAATGAACACCGGGGAGCTGTTTTTT.

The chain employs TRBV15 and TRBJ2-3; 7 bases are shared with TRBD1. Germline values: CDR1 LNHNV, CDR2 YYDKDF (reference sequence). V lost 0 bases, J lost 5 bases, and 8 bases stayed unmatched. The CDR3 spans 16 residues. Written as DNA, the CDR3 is TGTGCCACCAGCAGAGACGGAAGGGGGCCGGAAGATACGCAGTATTTT. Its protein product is CATSRDGRGPEDTQYF. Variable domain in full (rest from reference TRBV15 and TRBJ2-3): DAMVIQNPRYQVTQFGKPVTLSCSQTLNHNVMYWYQQKSSQAPKLLFHYYDKDFNNEADTPDNFQSRRPNTSFCFLDIRSPGLGDTAMYLCATSRDGRGPEDTQYFGPGTRLTVL.

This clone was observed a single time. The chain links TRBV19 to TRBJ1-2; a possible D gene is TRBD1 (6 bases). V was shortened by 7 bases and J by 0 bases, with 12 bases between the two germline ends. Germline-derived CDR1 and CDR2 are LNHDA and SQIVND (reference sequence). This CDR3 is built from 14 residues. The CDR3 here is CASTTGNSNYGYTF. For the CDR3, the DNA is TGTGCCAGTACAACAGGGAACTCTAACTATGGCTACACCTTC.

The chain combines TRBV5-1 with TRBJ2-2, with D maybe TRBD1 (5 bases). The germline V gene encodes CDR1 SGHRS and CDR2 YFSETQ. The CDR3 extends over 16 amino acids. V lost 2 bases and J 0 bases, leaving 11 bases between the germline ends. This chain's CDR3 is CASSLRTTANTGELFF. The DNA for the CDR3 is TGCGCCAGCAGCTTAAGGACAACCGCGAACACCGGGGAGCTGTTTTTT.

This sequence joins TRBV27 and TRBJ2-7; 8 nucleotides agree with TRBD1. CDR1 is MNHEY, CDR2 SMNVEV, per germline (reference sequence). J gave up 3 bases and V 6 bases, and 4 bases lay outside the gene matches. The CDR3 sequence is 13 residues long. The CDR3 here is CASSPDRVYEQYF. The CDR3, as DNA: TGTGCCAGCAGCCCGGACAGGGTCTACGAGCAGTACTTC.

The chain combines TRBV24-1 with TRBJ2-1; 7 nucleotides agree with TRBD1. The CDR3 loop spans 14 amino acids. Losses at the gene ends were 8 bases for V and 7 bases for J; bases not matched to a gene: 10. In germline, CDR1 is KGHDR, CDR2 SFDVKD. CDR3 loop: CATMETGPWNEQFF. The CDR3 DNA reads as TGTGCCACCATGGAGACAGGGCCTTGGAATGAGCAGTTCTTC.